The 12 T cell receptor beta chains below come from one sample, sequenced in a study of cytomegalovirus exposure and HLA in healthy donors (dated by TCRdb to 2016 to 2017). Library preparation used the immunoSEQ multiplex PCR assay. The multiplex PCR relied on a mix of 60 forward primers for TCR Vbeta segments and 13 reverse primers for TCR Jbeta segments. What TCRdb holds here is the immuneACCESS table cut down to in-frame rearrangements. Part of the clones is not present; checked against another copy, under half of the missing clones reflect an unresolved V gene, and the others are unexplained. A total of roughly 150,000 clones appear in this sample, roughly 71% of them only once. The ten biggest clones cover about 7% of the sample. Material for sequencing was PBMCs. These TCRs come from a man younger than 45 in good health and CMV-seronegative.

The chain recombines TRBV29-1 with TRBJ1-1, with a tentative D call TRBD1 (6 bases). Germline V gene data show CDR1 as SQVTM and CDR2 as ANQGSEA. The CDR3 covers 12 residues. V was cut by 7 bases and J by 4 bases, with 13 bases left in between. CDR3 DNA sequence: TGCAGCGGTCTGGGACACGGCACTGAAGCTTTCTTT. Its protein product is CSGLGHGTEAFF.

This clone appeared once. The gene calls are TRBV7-6 and TRBJ2-1, with D perhaps matching TRBD1 (6 bases). V was cut by 1 base and J by 0 bases, with 16 bases left in between. The CDR3 has 18 residues. Germline V gene sequence: CDR1 SGHVS, CDR2 FNYEAQ. CDR3 DNA sequence: TGTGCCAGCAGCTTAGGGCCGTTGGGGGCGAGCTCCTACAATGAGCAGTTCTTC. Translation gives CASSLGPLGASSYNEQFF. The entire variable domain, with the rest obtained from reference TRBV7-6 and TRBJ2-1, is as follows: GAGVSQSPRYKVTKRGQDVALRCDPISGHVSLYWYRQALGQGPEFLTYFNYEAQQDKSGLPNDRFSAERPEGSISTLTIQRTEQRDSAMYRCASSLGPLGASSYNEQFFGPGTRLTVL.

V gene TRBV4-1 combines with J gene TRBJ1-2; 8 bases map to TRBD1. This CDR3 region has 14 residues. J was trimmed by 10 bases and V by 0 bases; bases with no gene match: 7. Germline CDR1 and CDR2: MGHRA and YSYEKL. This chain's CDR3 is CASSQDQGQGDYTF. In DNA, the CDR3 is TGCGCCAGCAGCCAAGACCAAGGACAGGGAGACTACACCTTC.

The gene calls are TRBV5-1 and TRBJ2-3, with D possibly matching TRBD2 (5 bases). Per germline, CDR1 SGHRS and CDR2 YFSETQ. This CDR3 spans 14 amino acids. Trimming pared 7 bases from V and 4 bases from J, leaving 16 bases between. For the CDR3, the DNA is TGCGCCAGCTTGAACGGAGAGGGCGCAGATACGCAGTATTTT. This translates into CASLNGEGADTQYF.

This chain uses TRBV9 with TRBJ2-1, with TRBD2 identical over 15 bases. Trimming at V came to 3 bases and at J to 2 bases, leaving 6 bases not matched to a gene. This CDR3 has 18 residues. CDR1 SGDLS and CDR2 YYNGEE come from the germline V gene. The CDR3 is CASSAPGLAGGPYNEQFF. The CDR3 nucleotides are TGTGCCAGCAGCGCCCCGGGACTAGCGGGGGGCCCCTACAATGAGCAGTTCTTC.

This clone was observed a handful of times. CDR3 sequence reads: CASSLAVAPHTQYF. The CDR3 region has the DNA TGTGCCAGCAGCTTGGCGGTAGCGCCTCATACGCAGTATTTT. The genes are TRBV5-4 and TRBJ2-3; D may be TRBD2 (5 bases). V gave up 0 bases and J gave up 7 bases, with 12 bases separating them. This CDR3 contains 14 residues. The germline V gene has CDR1 SGHNT and CDR2 YYREEE (reference sequence).

The chain employs TRBV27 and TRBJ2-5, with D perhaps TRBD1 (5 bases). The germline CDR1 and CDR2 sequences are MNHEY and SMNVEV (reference sequence). V was shortened by 4 bases and J by 1 base, with 13 bases between the two germline ends. This CDR3 has 15 residues. DNA of the CDR3: TGTGCCAGCAGTTCGGACCTTGACAGCCAAGAGACCCAGTACTTC. It encodes CASSSDLDSQETQYF.

The chain joins TRBV7-2 to TRBJ1-5, with D maybe TRBD1 (5 bases). This CDR3 comprises 15 residues. The V gene lost 5 bases and the J gene lost 4 bases, with 15 bases spanning the gap. Germline assignment: CDR1 SGHTA and CDR2 FQGNSA. CDR3: CASSPSPGPNQPQHF. The CDR3 region has the DNA TGTGCCAGCAGCCCGTCTCCAGGGCCTAATCAGCCCCAGCATTTT.

This clone turned up a few times. The rearrangement uses TRBV19 and TRBJ1-2; D is perhaps TRBD1 (6 bases). The CDR3 is 16 residues long. Germline V lookup: CDR1 LNHDA, CDR2 SQIVND (reference sequence). The V and J ends lost 4 bases and 6 bases respectively, with 21 bases between them. In DNA, the CDR3 is TGTGCCAGTAGTACAACTAGACAGGCAACGTGGGATGGCTACACCTTC. Its protein product is CASSTTRQATWDGYTF.

The gene calls are TRBV11-3 and TRBJ2-2; tentative D call: TRBD2 (5 bases). V lost 1 base to trimming and J lost 5 bases, with 11 bases between them. From germline, CDR1 is SGHNT and CDR2 YENEEA. This CDR3 contains 15 residues. The CDR3 DNA follows: TGTGCCAGCAGCTTAGCCGGGGTGGGAACCGGGGAGCTGTTTTTT. It translates to CASSLAGVGTGELFF.

This clone has only a few counts. The chain combines TRBV30 with TRBJ1-2; D is perhaps TRBD1 (5 bases). V dropped 2 bases and J dropped 8 bases, with 18 bases sitting between them. This CDR3 spans 14 amino acids. Germline-derived CDR1 and CDR2 are GTSNPN and SVGIG (reference sequence). CDR3 sequence reads: CAWSWRGPREGYTF. The CDR3 DNA sequence: TGTGCCTGGAGTTGGAGGGGCCCCCGTGAGGGCTACACCTTC.

The chain has TRBV5-8 and TRBJ1-2; D unclear. The CDR3 has 15 amino acids. CDR1 is SGHTS and CDR2 is YDEGEE in the germline V gene. Trimming shortened V by 1 base and J by 4 bases, and 14 bases separated the two germline ends. The CDR3 spells CASSLPAGYRYGYTF. CDR3 nucleotides: TGTGCCAGCAGCTTGCCCGCGGGGTACCGCTATGGCTACACCTTC.